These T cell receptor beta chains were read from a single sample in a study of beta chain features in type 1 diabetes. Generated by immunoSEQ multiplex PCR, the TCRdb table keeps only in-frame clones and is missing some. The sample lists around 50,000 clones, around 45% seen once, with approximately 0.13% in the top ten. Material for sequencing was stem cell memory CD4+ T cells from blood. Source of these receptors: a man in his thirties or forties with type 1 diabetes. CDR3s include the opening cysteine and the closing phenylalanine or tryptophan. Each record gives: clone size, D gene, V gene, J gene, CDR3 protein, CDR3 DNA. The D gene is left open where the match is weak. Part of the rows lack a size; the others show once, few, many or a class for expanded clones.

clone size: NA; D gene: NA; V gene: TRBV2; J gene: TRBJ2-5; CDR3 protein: CASRQTGGTQYF; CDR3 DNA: TGTGCCAGCAGACAGACAGGAGGCACCCAGTACTTC
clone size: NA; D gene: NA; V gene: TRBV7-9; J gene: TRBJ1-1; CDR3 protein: CASSISTGFTEAFF; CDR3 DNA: TGTGCCAGCAGCATCTCTACAGGGTTCACTGAAGCTTTCTTT
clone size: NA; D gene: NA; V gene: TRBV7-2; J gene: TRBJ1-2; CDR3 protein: CASSLVSGVGSGYTF; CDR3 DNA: TGTGCCAGCAGCTTAGTTTCCGGGGTCGGTTCTGGCTACACCTTC
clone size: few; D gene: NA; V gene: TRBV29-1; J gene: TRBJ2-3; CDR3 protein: CSVGHVSTDTQYF; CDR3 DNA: TGCAGCGTGGGACACGTTAGCACAGATACGCAGTATTTT
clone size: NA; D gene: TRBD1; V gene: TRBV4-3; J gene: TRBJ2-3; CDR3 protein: CASSQEPQGASDTQYF; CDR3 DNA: TGCGCCAGCAGCCAAGAACCGCAGGGGGCATCAGATACGCAGTATTTT
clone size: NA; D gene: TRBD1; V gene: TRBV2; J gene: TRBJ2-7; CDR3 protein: CASRRTGEAEQYF; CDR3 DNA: TGTGCCAGCAGGAGGACAGGGGAGGCCGAGCAGTACTTC
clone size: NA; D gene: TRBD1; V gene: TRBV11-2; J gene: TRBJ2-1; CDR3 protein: CASSSGTGNYNEQFF; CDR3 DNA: TGTGCCAGCAGTTCCGGGACAGGGAATTACAATGAGCAGTTCTTC
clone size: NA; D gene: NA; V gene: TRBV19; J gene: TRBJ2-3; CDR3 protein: CASSAGRTRPSTDTQYF; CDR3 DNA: TGTGCCAGTAGTGCGGGCCGTACTAGACCTAGCACAGATACGCAGTATTTT
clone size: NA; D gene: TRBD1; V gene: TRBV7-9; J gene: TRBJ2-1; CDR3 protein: CASSLGTGDYNEQFF; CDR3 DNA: TGTGCCAGCAGCTTAGGGACAGGGGACTACAATGAGCAGTTCTTC
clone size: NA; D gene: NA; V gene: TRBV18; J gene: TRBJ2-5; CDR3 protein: CASSPPLVQETQYF; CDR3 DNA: TGTGCCAGCTCACCACCTCTAGTACAAGAGACCCAGTACTTC
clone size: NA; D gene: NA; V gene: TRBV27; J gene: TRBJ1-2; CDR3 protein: CASSLRVGTGGYTF; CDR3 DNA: TGTGCCAGCAGTTTAAGGGTTGGTACGGGAGGCTACACCTTC
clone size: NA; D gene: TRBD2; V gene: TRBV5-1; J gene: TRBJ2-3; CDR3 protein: CASSLGLAASTDTQYF; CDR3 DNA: TGCGCCAGCAGCTTGGGACTAGCAGCAAGCACAGATACGCAGTATTTT
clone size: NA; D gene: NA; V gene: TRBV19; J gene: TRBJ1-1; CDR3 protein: CASTRTGLNTEAFF; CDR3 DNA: TGTGCCTCAACCCGGACGGGGTTGAACACTGAAGCTTTCTTT
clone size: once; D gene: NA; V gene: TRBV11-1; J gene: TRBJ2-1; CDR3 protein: CASSLEADDYNEQFF; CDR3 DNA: TGTGCCAGCAGCTTAGAAGCCGATGACTACAATGAGCAGTTCTTC
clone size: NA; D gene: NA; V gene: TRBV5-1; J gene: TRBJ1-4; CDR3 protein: CASSSIPNRDNEKLFF; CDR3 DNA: TGCGCCAGCAGCTCTATTCCCAACAGGGATAATGAAAAACTGTTTTTT
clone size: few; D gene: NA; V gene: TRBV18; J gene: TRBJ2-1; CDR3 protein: CASSPRESLNEQFF; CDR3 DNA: TGTGCCAGCTCACCGAGGGAATCCTTAAATGAGCAGTTCTTC
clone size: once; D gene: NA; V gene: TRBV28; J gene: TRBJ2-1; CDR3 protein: CASSLQIRFREDEQFF; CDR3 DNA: TGTGCCAGCAGTTTACAGATACGGTTCAGGGAGGATGAGCAGTTCTTC
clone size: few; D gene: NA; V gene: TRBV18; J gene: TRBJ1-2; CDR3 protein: CASSPGHRGYTF; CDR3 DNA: TGTGCCAGCTCACCGGGACACCGTGGCTACACCTTC
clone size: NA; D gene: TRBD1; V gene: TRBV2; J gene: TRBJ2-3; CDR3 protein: CASQQGPLTDTQYF; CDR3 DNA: TGTGCCAGCCAACAGGGGCCCCTTACAGATACGCAGTATTTT
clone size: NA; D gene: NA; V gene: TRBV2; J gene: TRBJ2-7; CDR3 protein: CASKTGLSSYEQYF; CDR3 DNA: TGTGCCAGCAAAACGGGACTGAGCTCCTACGAGCAGTACTTC
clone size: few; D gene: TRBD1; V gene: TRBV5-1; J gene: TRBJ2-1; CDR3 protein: CASSLEGAAYNEQFF; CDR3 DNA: TGCGCCAGCAGCTTGGAGGGGGCGGCCTACAATGAGCAGTTCTTC
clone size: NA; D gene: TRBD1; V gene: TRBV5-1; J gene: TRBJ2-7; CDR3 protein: CASSWTGQGTYEQYF; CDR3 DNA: TGCGCCAGCAGCTGGACGGGACAGGGGACCTACGAGCAGTACTTC
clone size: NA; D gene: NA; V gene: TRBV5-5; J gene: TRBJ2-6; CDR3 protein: CASEVGSGANVLTF; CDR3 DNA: TGTGCCAGCGAGGTCGGTTCAGGGGCCAACGTCCTGACTTTC
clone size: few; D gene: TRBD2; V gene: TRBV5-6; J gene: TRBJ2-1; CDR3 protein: CASSLVAGANEQFF; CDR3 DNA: TGTGCCAGCAGCTTAGTAGCGGGAGCAAATGAGCAGTTCTTC
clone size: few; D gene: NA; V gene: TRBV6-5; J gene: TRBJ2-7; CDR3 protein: CASSSSSYEQYF; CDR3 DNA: TGTGCCAGCAGTTCTAGCTCCTACGAGCAGTACTTC
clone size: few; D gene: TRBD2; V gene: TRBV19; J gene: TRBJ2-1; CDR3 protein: CASSRASGSNEQFF; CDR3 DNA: TGTGCCAGTAGTCGGGCTAGCGGGTCCAATGAGCAGTTCTTC
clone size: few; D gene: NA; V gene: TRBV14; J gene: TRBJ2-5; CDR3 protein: CASSLGPGETQYF; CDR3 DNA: TGTGCCAGCAGCCTTGGACCGGGGGAGACCCAGTACTTC
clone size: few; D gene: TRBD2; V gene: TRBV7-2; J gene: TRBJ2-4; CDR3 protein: CASSVAGGVYIQYF; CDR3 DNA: TGTGCCAGCAGCGTAGCGGGAGGGGTGTACATTCAGTACTTC
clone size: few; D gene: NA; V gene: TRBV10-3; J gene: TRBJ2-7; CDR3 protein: CAISVTGSYEQYF; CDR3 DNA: TGTGCCATCAGTGTTACAGGGTCCTACGAGCAGTACTTC
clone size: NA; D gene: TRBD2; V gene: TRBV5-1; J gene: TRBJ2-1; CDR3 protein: CASSLGTSGSSQQFF; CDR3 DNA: TGCGCCAGCAGCTTGGGCACTAGCGGGAGCTCTCAGCAGTTCTTC
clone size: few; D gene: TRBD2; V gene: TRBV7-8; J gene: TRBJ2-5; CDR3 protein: CASSRTSKQETQYF; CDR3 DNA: TGTGCCAGCAGCCGGACTAGTAAACAAGAGACCCAGTACTTC
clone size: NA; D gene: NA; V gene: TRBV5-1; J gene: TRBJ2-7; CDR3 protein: CASSSGPFGGYEQYF; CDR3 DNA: TGCGCCAGCAGCTCGGGCCCCTTCGGAGGCTACGAGCAGTACTTC
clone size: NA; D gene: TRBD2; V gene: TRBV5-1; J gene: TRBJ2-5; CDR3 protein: CASSFPGLAEEQYF; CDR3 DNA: TGCGCCAGCAGCTTCCCGGGACTAGCGGAGGAGCAGTACTTC
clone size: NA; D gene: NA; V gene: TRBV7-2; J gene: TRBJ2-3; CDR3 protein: CASSFFGRGDTQYF; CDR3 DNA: TGTGCCAGCAGCTTTTTCGGCAGGGGAGATACGCAGTATTTT
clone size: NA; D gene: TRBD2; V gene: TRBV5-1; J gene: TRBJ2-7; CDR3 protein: CASSFSPGLAGAAYEQYF; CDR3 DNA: TGCGCCAGCAGCTTCTCCCCGGGACTAGCGGGAGCAGCCTACGAGCAGTACTTC
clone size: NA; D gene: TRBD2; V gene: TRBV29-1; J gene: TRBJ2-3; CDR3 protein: CSSAQTSGSTDTQYF; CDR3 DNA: TGCAGCTCTGCTCAGACTAGCGGCAGCACAGATACGCAGTATTTT
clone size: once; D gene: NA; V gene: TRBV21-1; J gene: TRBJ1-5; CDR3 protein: CASGRAENQPQHF; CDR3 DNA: TGTGCCAGCGGGCGGGCGGAAAATCAGCCCCAGCATTTT
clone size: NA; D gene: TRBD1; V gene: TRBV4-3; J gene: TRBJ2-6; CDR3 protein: CASSRDRAGANVLTF; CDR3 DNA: TGCGCCAGCAGCCGAGACAGGGCTGGGGCCAACGTCCTGACTTTC
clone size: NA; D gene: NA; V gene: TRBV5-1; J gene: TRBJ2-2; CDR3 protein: CASSLLTEPTGELFF; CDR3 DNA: TGCGCCAGCAGCCTACTGACAGAGCCGACCGGGGAGCTGTTTTTT
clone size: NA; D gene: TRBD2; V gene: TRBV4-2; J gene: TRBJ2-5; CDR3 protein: CASSQEAGTSGRASSEQYF; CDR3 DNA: TGTGCCAGCAGCCAAGAGGCCGGGACTAGCGGGAGGGCCTCTAGTGAGCAGTACTTC
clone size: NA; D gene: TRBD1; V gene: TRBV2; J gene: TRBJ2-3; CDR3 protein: CARRATGAGDTQYF; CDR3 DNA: TGTGCCAGGAGAGCGACAGGGGCTGGAGATACGCAGTATTTT
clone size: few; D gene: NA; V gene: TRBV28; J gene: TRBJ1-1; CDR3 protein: CASSQGGLQAFF; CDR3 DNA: TGTGCCAGCAGCCAGGGTGGTTTACAAGCTTTCTTT
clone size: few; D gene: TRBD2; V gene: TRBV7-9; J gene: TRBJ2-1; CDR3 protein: CASSPRGSGSSPGNEQFF; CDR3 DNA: TGTGCCAGCAGCCCCCGCGGTAGCGGGAGCTCCCCTGGGAATGAGCAGTTCTTC
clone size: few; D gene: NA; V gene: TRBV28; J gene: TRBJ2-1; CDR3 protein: CASSSVGLRDNEQFF; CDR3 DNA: TGTGCCAGCAGTTCTGTCGGACTTAGAGACAATGAGCAGTTCTTC
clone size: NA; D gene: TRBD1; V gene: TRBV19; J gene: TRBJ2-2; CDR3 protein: CASSKQGQATGELFF; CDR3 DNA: TGTGCCAGTAGTAAACAGGGACAGGCCACCGGGGAGCTGTTTTTT
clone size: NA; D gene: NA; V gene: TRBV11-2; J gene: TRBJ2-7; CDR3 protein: CASSLSQGLNEQYF; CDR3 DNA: TGTGCCAGCAGCCTTAGCCAGGGGCTCAACGAGCAGTACTTC
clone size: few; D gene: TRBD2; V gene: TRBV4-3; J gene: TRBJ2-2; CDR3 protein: CASSQGLAAPGELFF; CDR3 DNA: TGCGCCAGCAGTCAGGGACTAGCGGCTCCCGGGGAGCTGTTTTTT
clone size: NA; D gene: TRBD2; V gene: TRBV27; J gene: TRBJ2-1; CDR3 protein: CASSLYREGYNEQFF; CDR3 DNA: TGTGCCAGCAGTTTATACCGGGAGGGCTACAATGAGCAGTTCTTC
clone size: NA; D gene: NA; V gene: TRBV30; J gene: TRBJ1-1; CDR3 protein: CAWTSFNTEAFF; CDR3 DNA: TGTGCCTGGACTTCCTTCAACACTGAAGCTTTCTTT
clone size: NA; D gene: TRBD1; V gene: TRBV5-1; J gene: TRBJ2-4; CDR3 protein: CASSSLQGGNIQYF; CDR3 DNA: TGCGCCAGCAGCTCCCTACAGGGGGGCAACATTCAGTACTTC
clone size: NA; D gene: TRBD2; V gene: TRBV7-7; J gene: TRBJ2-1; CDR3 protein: CASSVGLAGAVEQFF; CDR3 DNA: TGTGCTAGCAGCGTCGGACTAGCGGGAGCGGTTGAGCAGTTCTTC
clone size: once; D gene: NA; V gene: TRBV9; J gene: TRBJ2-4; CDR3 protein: CASSVTVSKNIQYF; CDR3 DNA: TGTGCCAGCAGCGTGACTGTATCCAAAAACATTCAGTACTTC
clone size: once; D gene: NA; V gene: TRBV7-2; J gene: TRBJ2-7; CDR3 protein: CASSSLGLAGEQYF; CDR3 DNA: TGTGCCAGCAGCTCCTTGGGACTCGCCGGCGAGCAGTACTTC
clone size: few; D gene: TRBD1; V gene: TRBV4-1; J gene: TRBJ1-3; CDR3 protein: CASSQGQGPSGNTIYF; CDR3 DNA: TGCGCCAGCAGCCAAGGACAGGGACCTTCTGGAAACACCATATATTTT
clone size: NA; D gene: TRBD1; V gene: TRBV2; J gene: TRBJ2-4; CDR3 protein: CASSGGTGNIQYF; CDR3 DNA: TGTGCCAGCAGTGGTGGGACAGGAAACATTCAGTACTTC
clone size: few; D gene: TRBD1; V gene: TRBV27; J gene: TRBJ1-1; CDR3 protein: CASSNRGRVNTEAFF; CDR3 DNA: TGTGCCAGCTCGAACAGGGGGAGGGTGAACACTGAAGCTTTCTTT
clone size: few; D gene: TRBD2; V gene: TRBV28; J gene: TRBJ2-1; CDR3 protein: CASSLGRDYREQFF; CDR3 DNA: TGTGCCAGCAGTTTAGGACGGGACTACCGAGAGCAGTTCTTC